The present TCR beta chain was sequenced within a study of T cells after yellow fever vaccination. Study-wide context: Preparing low-cell-number fractions relied on SMART-Seq v4 Ultra Low Input.

The CDR3 consists of 14 residues. Germline CDR1 is SGHRS and CDR2 is YFSETQ. Trimming removed 7 bases at V and 4 bases at J, with 14 bases between. TCRdb redid the calling of the 5' RACE reads with MiXCR, one entry per CDR3 protein. The sample consists of approximately 110,000 distinct CDR3 sequences, nearly 7.5% of them appearing once. This clonotype was counted only a few times. Its target is not known. Study-wide points: Booster sampling recovered most clones from primary vaccination (about 97% CD4, around 88% CD8).

The clonotype was recovered from a man between 18 and 29 years old who received the YFV17D yellow fever vaccine. The chain joins TRBV5-1 to TRBJ1-4; D unclear. The sequenced sample was CD4+ T cells sorted from PBMCs, obtained 10 to 11 days after the first yellow fever vaccination. CDR3 nucleotide sequence: TGCGCCAGCCGGCTGACACCCGATAATGAAAAACTGTTTTTT. Encoded protein: CASRLTPDNEKLFF.